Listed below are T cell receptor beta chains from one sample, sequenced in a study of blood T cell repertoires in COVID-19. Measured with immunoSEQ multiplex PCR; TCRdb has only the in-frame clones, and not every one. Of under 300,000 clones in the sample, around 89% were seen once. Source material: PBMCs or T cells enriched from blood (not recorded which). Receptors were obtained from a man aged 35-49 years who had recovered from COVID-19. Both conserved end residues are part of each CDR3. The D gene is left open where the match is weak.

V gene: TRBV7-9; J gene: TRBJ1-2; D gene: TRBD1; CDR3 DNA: TGTGCCAGCAGCATTTACAGGGGGCGGAATTTAGCTAACTATGGCTACACCTTC; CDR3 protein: CASSIYRGRNLANYGYTF
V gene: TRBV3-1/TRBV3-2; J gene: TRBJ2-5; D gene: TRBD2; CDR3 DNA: TGTGCCAGCAGCCCCGGGACTATAAAAGAGACCCAGTACTTC; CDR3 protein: CASSPGTIKETQYF
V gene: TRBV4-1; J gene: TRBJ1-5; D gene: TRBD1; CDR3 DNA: TGCGCCAGCAGCCAAGGCCAACAGGGGGTCAATCAGCCCCAGCATTTT; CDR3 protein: CASSQGQQGVNQPQHF
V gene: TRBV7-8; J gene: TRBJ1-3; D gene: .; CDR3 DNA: TGTGCCAGCAGCAAATCCGGGGGGGGGCAAACCTCTGGAAACACCATATATTTT; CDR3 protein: CASSKSGGGQTSGNTIYF
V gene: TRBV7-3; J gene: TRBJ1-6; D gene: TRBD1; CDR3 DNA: TGTGCCAGCAGCTTGGGGGACAGGGACAATTCACCCCTCCACTTT; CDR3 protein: CASSLGDRDNSPLHF
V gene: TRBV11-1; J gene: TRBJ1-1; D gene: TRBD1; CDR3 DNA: TGTGCCAGCAGCTCGGGACAGGGGGCTTGGACTGAAGCTTTCTTT; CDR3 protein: CASSSGQGAWTEAFF
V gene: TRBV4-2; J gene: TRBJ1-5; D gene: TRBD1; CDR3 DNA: TGTGCCAGCAGCCAAGATCCGGACAGGGGGGAGCCCCAGCATTTT; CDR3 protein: CASSQDPDRGEPQHF
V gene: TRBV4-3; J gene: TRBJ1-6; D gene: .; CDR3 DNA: TGCGCCAGCAGCCAAGATAAACAGTATAATTCACCCCTCCACTTT; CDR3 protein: CASSQDKQYNSPLHF
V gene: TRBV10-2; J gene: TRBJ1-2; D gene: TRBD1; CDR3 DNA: TGCGCCAGCAGTCTCCCGACAGGGGGCCAAATCAGGGGCTATGGCTACACCTTC; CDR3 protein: CASSLPTGGQIRGYGYTF
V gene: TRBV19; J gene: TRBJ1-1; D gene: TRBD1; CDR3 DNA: TGTGCCAGTAGTACCCGGGGACAGGGCCCGAACACTGAAGCTTTCTTT; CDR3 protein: CASSTRGQGPNTEAFF